This TCR beta chain was observed in a study of post-analysis software for immune sequencing data. Study summary: Clinical courses comprised relapsing-remitting, secondary progressive and progressive-relapsing multiple sclerosis. Study-level points and caveats: Significantly lower normalized Chao1 diversity was found in patients with multiple sclerosis relative to controls. Comparison of patients with controls showed 4 to 6 TRBV segments more frequent in patients, TRBV5-6, TRBV5-1 and TRBV20-1 among them.

Unique molecular identifiers had been added to the TCR beta cDNA libraries. T cells numbering about 0.85 to 11 million yielded cDNA molecules that totaled about 500,000. TCRdb redid the calling of the PCR reads with MiXCR, one entry per CDR3 protein. The sample has approximately 770,000 distinct CDR3 sequences; just over 45% are singletons. A remark on this clonotype: As yet, its antigen is unknown.

This CDR3 spans 14 amino acids. Per germline, CDR1 SGHRS and CDR2 YFSETQ. The ends were cut back, 3 bases at V and 2 bases at J, with 11 bases in the middle. The chain has TRBV5-1 and TRBJ1-2, with D uncertain. This TCR came from a girl aged 5-17 years with multiple sclerosis. The specimen sequenced was blood. In DNA form, the CDR3 reads TGCGCCAGCAGCTGGGATAACAGAAACTATGGCTACACCTTC. Translating gives CASSWDNRNYGYTF.